The text below deals with one T cell receptor (beta chain). Its target is not known. 5' RACE that incorporated UMI labels was used to prepare the TRB cDNA libraries. TCRdb reworked the 5' RACE reads into one entry per CDR3 protein, no DNA. The table lists 100,000 to 150,000 distinct CDR3 sequences, with approximately 0.46% in the top ten. Germline V gene data show CDR1 as SGHVS and CDR2 as FNYEAQ. The CDR3 is 13 amino acids. The sample belongs to a study of CXCR3-negative and CXCR3-positive naive CD8 T cells. About the study: Roughly 140 million TRB reads were obtained in total, which works out to about 1.5 +/- 0.3 million per library. General observations from the study: More hydrophobic TRB CDR3s occurred in CXCR3-positive than in CXCR3-negative naive cells. Partly lower CXCR3 expression followed cryopreservation, and most assays relied on fresh PBMCs.

Sequencing was done on a sample of naive CXCR3- CD8+ T cells from blood. The subset: CD45RO-CCR7+CD27+CD95- naive CD8+ T cells lacking CXCR3 (TNR3-). V gene TRBV7-6 combines with J gene TRBJ2-7; TCRdb outputs TRBD1, but without DNA this stays unchecked. This TCR came from a human donor in good health. Some clones in this sample may be carry-over from other donors' samples. The CDR3 protein is CASRGANSYEQYF.